This paragraph covers one T cell receptor (beta chain) sequence. The source of the sample is a study of PD-L1 blockade in urothelial cancer. Study at large: Researchers looked at the blood 3 weeks (second dose) and 6 weeks after treatment began.

Profiling relied on immunoSEQ multiplex PCR, and the TCRdb table lists in-frame clones only, not all of them. The table records some 67,000 clones, about 88% of them present only once. The CDR3 is made up of 16 amino acids. Trimming at V came to 0 bases and at J to 3 bases, leaving 8 bases not matched to a gene. In germline, CDR1 is GTSNPN, CDR2 SVGIG (reference sequence). This sequence originates from a man aged 55 to 70 with urothelial cancer. The chain combines TRBV30 with TRBJ2-3, with 8 nucleotides matching TRBD2. Specimen: PBMCs, collected around atezolizumab (anti-PD-L1) treatment. The CDR3 reads CAWSVGGGGRTDTQYF. The CDR3 bases are TGTGCCTGGAGTGTAGGTGGCGGGGGGCGGACAGATACGCAGTATTTT.